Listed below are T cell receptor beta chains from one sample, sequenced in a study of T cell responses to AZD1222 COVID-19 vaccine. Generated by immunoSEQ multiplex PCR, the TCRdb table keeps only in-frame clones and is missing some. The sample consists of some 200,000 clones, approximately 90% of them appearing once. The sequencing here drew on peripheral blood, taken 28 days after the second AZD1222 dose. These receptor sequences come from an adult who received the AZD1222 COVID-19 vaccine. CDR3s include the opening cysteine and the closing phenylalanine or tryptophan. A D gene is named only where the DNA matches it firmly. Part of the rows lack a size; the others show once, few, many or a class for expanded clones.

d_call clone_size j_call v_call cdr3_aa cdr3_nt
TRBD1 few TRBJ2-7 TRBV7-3 CASSPSGTGGRVQYF TGTGCCAGCAGCCCGTCCGGGACAGGGGGTCGCGTGCAGTACTTC
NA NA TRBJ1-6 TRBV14 CASSQVAGSYNSPLHF TGTGCCAGCAGCCAAGTCGCGGGCAGCTATAATTCACCCCTCCACTTT
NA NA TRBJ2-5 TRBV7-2 CASNQWPQETQYF TGTGCCAGCAACCAATGGCCTCAAGAGACCCAGTACTTC
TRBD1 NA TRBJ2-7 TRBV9 CASSPGQGAYEQYF TGTGCCAGCAGCCCAGGACAGGGGGCCTACGAGCAGTACTTC
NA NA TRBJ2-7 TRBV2 CASSPIEVLKKYF TGTGCCAGCAGTCCCATAGAAGTGTTGAAAAAGTACTTC
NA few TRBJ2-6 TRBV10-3 CAIRSDLSGANVLTF TGTGCCATCAGGTCCGACCTCTCTGGGGCCAACGTCCTGACTTTC
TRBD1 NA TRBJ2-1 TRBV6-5 CASSGTASYNEQFF TGTGCCAGCAGCGGGACAGCCTCCTACAATGAGCAGTTCTTC
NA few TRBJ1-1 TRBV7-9 CASSPGGFSLAFF TGTGCCAGCAGTCCTGGGGGGTTTTCGCTGGCTTTCTTT
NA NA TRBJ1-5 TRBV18 CASSRGVKKPQHF TGTGCCAGCTCACGGGGGGTCAAAAAGCCCCAGCATTTT
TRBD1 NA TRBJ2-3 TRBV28 CASSSGQGIRDTQYF TGTGCCAGCAGTTCAGGACAGGGGATAAGGGATACGCAGTATTTT
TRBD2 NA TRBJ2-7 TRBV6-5 CASQVGASGSYEQYF TGTGCCAGCCAAGTCGGGGCTAGCGGGAGTTACGAGCAGTACTTC
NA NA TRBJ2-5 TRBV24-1 CATSEGEKSQETQYF TGTGCCACCAGTGAAGGGGAGAAATCCCAAGAGACCCAGTACTTC
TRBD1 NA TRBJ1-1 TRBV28 CASRPKGAQNTEAFF TGTGCCAGCAGGCCCAAGGGGGCCCAGAACACTGAAGCTTTCTTT
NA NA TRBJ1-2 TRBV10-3 CATLDIANYGYTF TGTGCCACCCTGGACATTGCTAACTATGGCTACACCTTC
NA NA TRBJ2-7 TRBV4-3 CASSYSGSHEQYF TGCGCCAGCAGCTACTCCGGGAGCCACGAGCAGTACTTC
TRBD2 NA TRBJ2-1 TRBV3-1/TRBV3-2 CASSPSGSYNEQFF TGTGCCAGCAGCCCTAGCGGGAGCTACAATGAGCAGTTCTTC
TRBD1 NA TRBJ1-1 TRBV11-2 CASHPEGGLTEAFF TGTGCCAGCCACCCGGAAGGGGGCCTGACTGAAGCTTTCTTT
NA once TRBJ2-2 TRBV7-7 CASSLKADGTNTGELFF TGTGCTAGCAGCTTAAAAGCGGACGGGACGAACACCGGGGAGCTGTTTTTT
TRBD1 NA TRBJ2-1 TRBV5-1 CASSSVPRSGQVNNEQFF TGCGCCAGCAGCTCTGTGCCCCGATCGGGACAGGTTAACAATGAGCAGTTCTTC
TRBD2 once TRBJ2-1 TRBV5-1 CASSLTSGTYNEQFF TGCGCCAGCAGCTTGACTAGCGGGACGTACAATGAGCAGTTCTTC
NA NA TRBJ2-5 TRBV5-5 CASSMNTPGPETQYF TGTGCCAGCAGTATGAATACCCCGGGTCCAGAGACCCAGTACTTC
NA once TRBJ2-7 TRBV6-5 CASNSATGALNEQYF TGTGCCAGCAACTCCGCGACGGGGGCTTTGAACGAGCAGTACTTC
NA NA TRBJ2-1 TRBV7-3 CASSLRLNREQFF TGTGCCAGCAGCTTACGGCTCAATCGGGAGCAGTTCTTC
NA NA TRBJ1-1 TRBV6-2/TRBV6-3 CASNPRSLRTEAFF TGTGCCAGCAACCCCAGAAGTCTGCGCACTGAAGCTTTCTTT
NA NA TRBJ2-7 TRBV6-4 CASRNEQYF TGTGCCAGCAGGAACGAGCAGTACTTC
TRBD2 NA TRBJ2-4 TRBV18 CASSPIKASGRTKNIQYF TGTGCCAGCTCACCCATTAAGGCTAGCGGGAGGACCAAAAACATTCAGTACTTC
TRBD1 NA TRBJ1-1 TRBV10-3 CAIGGTDNTEAFF TGTGCCATCGGGGGGACAGACAACACTGAAGCTTTCTTT
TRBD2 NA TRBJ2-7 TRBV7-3 CASSPSGHYEQYF TGTGCCAGCAGCCCTAGCGGACACTACGAGCAGTACTTC
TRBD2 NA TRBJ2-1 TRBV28 CASRAGLANNEQFF TGTGCCAGCAGAGCGGGACTAGCGAACAATGAGCAGTTCTTC
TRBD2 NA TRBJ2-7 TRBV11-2 CASSLRLSGMDEQYF TGTGCCAGCAGCTTACGACTCAGCGGGATGGACGAGCAGTACTTC
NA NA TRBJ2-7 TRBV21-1 CASSDTVRVYEQYF TGTGCCAGCAGCGACACCGTCCGGGTGTACGAGCAGTACTTC
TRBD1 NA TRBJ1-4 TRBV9 CASSARIGQGGEKLFF TGTGCCAGCAGCGCGAGGATAGGACAGGGGGGTGAAAAACTGTTTTTT
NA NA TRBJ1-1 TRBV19 CASSEQGRIISYTEAFF TGTGCCAGTAGTGAGCAGGGGAGGATTATATCGTACACTGAAGCTTTCTTT
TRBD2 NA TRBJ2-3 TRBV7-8 CASSLPAGVVDTQYF TGTGCCAGCAGCTTACCCGCGGGAGTGGTCGATACGCAGTATTTT
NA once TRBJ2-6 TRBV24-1 CATSLSGANVLTF TGTGCCACCAGTTTATCTGGGGCCAACGTCCTGACTTTC
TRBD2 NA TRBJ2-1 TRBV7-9 CALGREGGNEQFF TGTGCCCTCGGGCGGGAGGGTGGAAATGAGCAGTTCTTC
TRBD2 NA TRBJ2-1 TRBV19 CASSPGLAGGSVGYNEQFF TGTGCCAGTAGTCCAGGACTAGCGGGAGGAAGTGTGGGTTACAATGAGCAGTTCTTC
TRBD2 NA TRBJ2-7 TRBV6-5 CASSARTSGPYEQYF TGTGCCAGCAGCGCTCGGACTAGCGGACCGTACGAGCAGTACTTC
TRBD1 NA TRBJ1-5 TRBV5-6 CASSNQTGRQPQHF TGTGCCAGCAGCAATCAGACAGGGAGGCAGCCCCAGCATTTT
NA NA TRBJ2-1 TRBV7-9 CASSLRGTSYNEQFF TGTGCCAGCAGCTTACGGGGGACGTCCTACAATGAGCAGTTCTTC
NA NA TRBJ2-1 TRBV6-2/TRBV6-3 CASSSLDNEQFF TGTGCCAGCAGCTCTTTGGACAATGAGCAGTTCTTC
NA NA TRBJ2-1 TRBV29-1 CSVALAGAIYNEQFF TGCAGCGTTGCCCTGGCAGGGGCCATCTACAATGAGCAGTTCTTC
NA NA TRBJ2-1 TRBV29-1 CSVEGPEQFF TGCAGCGTTGAGGGTCCTGAGCAGTTCTTC
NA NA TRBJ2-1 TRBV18 CASSLSGGTTYNEQFF TGTGCCAGCTCACTCTCGGGCGGGACAACCTACAATGAGCAGTTCTTC
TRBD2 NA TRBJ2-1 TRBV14 CASSRGTSEGNEQFF TGTGCCAGCAGCCGGGGGACTAGCGAGGGGAATGAGCAGTTCTTC
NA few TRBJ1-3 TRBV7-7 CASSFLPGPGNTIYF TGTGCTAGCAGCTTCCTGCCGGGCCCTGGAAACACCATATATTTT
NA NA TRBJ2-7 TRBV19 CASSSRDGIYEQYF TGTGCCAGTAGTTCCCGGGACGGCATCTACGAGCAGTACTTC
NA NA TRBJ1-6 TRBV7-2 CASSLLTPSPLHF TGTGCCAGCAGCTTACTCACTCCTTCACCCCTCCACTTT
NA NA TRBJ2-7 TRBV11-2 CASSLEAGLTYEQYF TGTGCCAGCAGCTTAGAGGCGGGCCTGACCTACGAGCAGTACTTC
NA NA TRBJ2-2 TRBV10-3 CAISSGTENTGELFF TGTGCCATTAGCTCCGGGACGGAGAACACCGGGGAGCTGTTTTTT
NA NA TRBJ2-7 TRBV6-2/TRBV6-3 CASSYPSRGRTDYEQYF TGTGCCAGCAGTTACCCGTCTAGAGGACGGACAGATTACGAGCAGTACTTC
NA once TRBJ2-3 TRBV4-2 CASSQDSDTQYF TGTGCCAGCAGCCAAGATTCAGATACGCAGTATTTT
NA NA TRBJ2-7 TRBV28 CASSLAGSSYEQYF TGTGCCAGCAGTTTAGCTGGGAGCAGCTACGAGCAGTACTTC
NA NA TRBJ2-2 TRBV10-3 CAIRDSPGELFF TGTGCCATCAGAGATTCCCCCGGGGAGCTGTTTTTT
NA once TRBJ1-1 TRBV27 CASRGKMGTEAFF TGTGCCAGCAGGGGGAAGATGGGCACTGAAGCTTTCTTT
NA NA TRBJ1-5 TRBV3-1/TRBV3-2 CASSQESGANQPQHF TGTGCCAGCAGCCAAGAATCAGGGGCCAATCAGCCCCAGCATTTT
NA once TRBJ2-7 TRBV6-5 CASSSAGGGTYEQYF TGTGCCAGCAGTTCTGCTGGTGGTGGAACCTACGAGCAGTACTTC
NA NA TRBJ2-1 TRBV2 CASSIRGNEQFF TGTGCCAGCAGTATTAGGGGTAATGAGCAGTTCTTC